These 16 T cell receptor beta chains share one sample of origin, sequenced in a study of T cells and Merkel cell carcinoma outcomes. The repertoire was sequenced with immunoSEQ multiplex PCR; TCRdb's copy has only in-frame clones and lacks some. The sample records around 2,100 clones, 92% being singletons. The sample was tumor tissue from Merkel cell carcinoma. Receptors were obtained from a human donor with Merkel cell carcinoma.

The V gene is TRBV28, the J gene TRBJ2-7; maybe TRBD1 (6 bases). CDR3 length equals 16 residues. Germline loops: CDR1 MDHEN, CDR2 SYDVKM. V lost 6 bases to trimming and J lost 0 bases, with 18 bases between them. In nucleotides, the CDR3 is TGTGCCAGCAGAGAGGTTTCAGACAGGAGCTCCTACGAGCAGTACTTC. Translated: CASREVSDRSSYEQYF.

V gene TRBV7-8 combines with J gene TRBJ2-7; D remains unclear. In germline, CDR1 is SGHVS, CDR2 FQNEAQ. The V and J ends lost 1 base and 2 bases respectively, with 9 bases between them. The CDR3 is 14 residues long. The CDR3 here is CASSLVGNPYEQYF. In DNA form, the CDR3 reads TGTGCCAGCAGCTTAGTGGGTAACCCCTACGAGCAGTACTTC.

The V gene is TRBV7-2, the J gene TRBJ2-1; D call uncertain. The germline V and J ends were trimmed by 5 bases and 7 bases, with 6 bases remaining between them. Germline-derived CDR1 and CDR2 are SGHTA and FQGNSA. CDR3 length: 11 amino acids. Here the CDR3 DNA reads TGTGCCAGCAGCAACGGTAATGAGCAGTTCTTC. It yields the protein CASSNGNEQFF.

The rearrangement joins TRBV7-8 to TRBJ2-1; D gene unclear. The ends were cut back, 2 bases at V and 7 bases at J, with 15 bases in the middle. CDR3 length: 15 amino acids. The germline gives CDR1 SGHVS, CDR2 FQNEAQ. The CDR3 sequence is CASSLFRGLGNEQFF. The CDR3 DNA reads TGTGCCAGCAGCTTATTTAGAGGCCTGGGGAATGAGCAGTTCTTC.

A remark on this clone: At one end, the junction sequence differs from germline, possibly due to a read error. J is TRBJ2-1 and V is TRBV7-7; D remains ambiguous. Germline V lookup: CDR1 SSHAT, CDR2 FNYEAQ (reference sequence). The CDR3 covers 13 residues. DNA of the CDR3: TGTGCTAGCAGCTCCGGGCCCGGGTATGAGCAGTTCTTC. It is translated as CASSSGPGYEQFF.

This chain connects TRBV4-2 to TRBJ2-2; 12 bases align to TRBD2. Germline V lookup: CDR1 LGHNA, CDR2 YNFKEQ. The CDR3 has 18 residues. The trim removed 1 base at V and 2 bases at J, leaving 5 bases unmatched. The CDR3 bases are TGTGCCAGCAGCCAAGGTAATGGACTAGCGGGAAACACCGGGGAGCTGTTTTTT. Its translation is CASSQGNGLAGNTGELFF.

The rearrangement joins TRBV18 to TRBJ2-7; no firm D call. V was cut by 1 base and J by 3 bases, with 10 bases left in between. There are 14 residues in the CDR3. Germline CDR1 is KGHSH and CDR2 is LQKENI. CDR3 protein: CASSPQGEGYEQYF. The CDR3 region has the DNA TGTGCCAGCTCACCACAGGGCGAAGGCTACGAGCAGTACTTC.

V gene TRBV5-6 combines with J gene TRBJ2-3; 10 bases map to TRBD1. In germline, CDR1 is SGHDT, CDR2 YYEEEE. V was clipped by 4 bases and J by 2 bases; unmatched bases: 4. The CDR3 consists of 15 residues. The CDR3 spells CASSPTGGSTDTQYF. Here the CDR3 DNA reads TGTGCCAGCAGCCCGACAGGGGGCTCCACAGATACGCAGTATTTT. Full variable domain (outside the CDR3, taken from reference TRBV5-6 and TRBJ2-3): DAGVTQSPTHLIKTRGQQVTLRCSPKSGHDTVSWYQQALGQGPQFIFQYYEEEERQRGNFPDRFSGHQFPNYSSELNVNALLLGDSALYLCASSPTGGSTDTQYFGPGTRLTVL.

This clone was counted a few times. The CDR3 DNA reads TGTGCCAGCAGCGTTCCTGGGGTTGAGGCTTTCTTT. Translating it yields CASSVPGVEAFF. The chain recombines TRBV9 with TRBJ1-1; D unclear. Trimming stripped 2 bases from V and 11 bases from J, with 13 bases between. Germline CDR1 and CDR2: SGDLS and YYNGEE. The CDR3 has 12 residues.

In its sample, this clone was seen once. The gene calls are TRBV27 and TRBJ1-2, with D possibly matching TRBD1 (5 bases). Germline values: CDR1 MNHEY, CDR2 SMNVEV (reference sequence). This CDR3 contains 15 residues. Deletions cut 2 bases from V and 8 bases from J, with 18 bases between. CDR3 amino acids: CASSLNGGTRRGYTF. Here the CDR3 DNA reads TGTGCCAGCAGTTTAAATGGGGGGACCCGTCGCGGCTACACCTTC.

The rearrangement joins TRBV16 to TRBJ2-2; TRBD2 agrees at 7 bases. Unmatched junction bases numbered 3, after V lost 1 base and J lost 7 bases. This CDR3 is 14 amino acids long. CDR1 and CDR2 from the germline V gene are KGHSY and FQNENV. CDR3: CASSQLLASGELFF. In nucleotides, the CDR3 is TGTGCCAGCAGCCAATTACTAGCGAGCGGGGAGCTGTTTTTT.

The chain links TRBV19 to TRBJ2-1; 7 bases align to TRBD2. Germline V CDR1 and CDR2: LNHDA, SQIVND (reference sequence). Germline trimming cut 0 bases from V and 4 bases from J; bases unmatched to any gene: 9. The CDR3 sequence is 17 residues long. The CDR3 nucleotides are TGTGCCAGTAGTATAGATCTATCCAGCGGGGTATACAATGAGCAGTTCTTC. It translates to CASSIDLSSGVYNEQFF. Drawing the rest from reference TRBV19 and TRBJ2-1, the complete variable domain is DGGITQSPKYLFRKEGQNVTLSCEQNLNHDAMYWYRQDPGQGLRLIYYSQIVNDFQKGDIAEGYSVSREKKESFPLTVTSAQKNPTAFYLCASSIDLSSGVYNEQFFGPGTRLTVL.

This chain links TRBV10-3 with TRBJ2-2, with D possibly being TRBD2 (5 bases). Germline CDR1 is ENHRY and CDR2 is SYGVKD. V was trimmed by 8 bases and J by 7 bases, leaving 17 bases between them. The CDR3 extends over 14 amino acids. The CDR3: CAISERGGNGELFF. CDR3 DNA: TGTGCCATCTCCGAACGGGGTGGGAACGGGGAGCTGTTTTTT.

About this clone: The sample carries other DNA sequences with the same CDR3. The chain recombines TRBV7-9 with TRBJ2-4; D might be TRBD1 (7 bases). V gave up 4 bases and J gave up 0 bases, with 16 bases separating them. The CDR3 extends over 17 amino acids. Germline CDR1 SEHNR, CDR2 FQNEAQ (reference sequence). The CDR3 DNA reads TGTGCCAGCAGCTCAGGGGGACTGGGTCTAGCCAAAAACATTCAGTACTTC. This codes for CASSSGGLGLAKNIQYF.

The rearrangement joins TRBV20-1 to TRBJ1-1, with TRBD1 as a possible D gene (5 bases). This CDR3 contains 11 residues. V was shortened by 3 bases and J by 6 bases, with 8 bases between the two germline ends. Germline V lookup: CDR1 DFQATT, CDR2 SNEGSKA (reference sequence). The CDR3 here is CSARDTPEAFF. In DNA, the CDR3 is TGCAGTGCTAGGGACACCCCTGAAGCTTTCTTT.

The chain is built from TRBV6-1 and TRBJ2-1, with unresolved D. Germline CDR1 is MNHNS and CDR2 is SASEGT. The V end was cut by 8 bases, the J end by 8 bases, with 22 bases between. The CDR3 extends over 15 amino acids. CDR3 sequence (DNA): TGTGCCAGCCTCGGGTCTCGCGGCTCGTGGCATGAGCAGTTCTTC. Translation gives CASLGSRGSWHEQFF.